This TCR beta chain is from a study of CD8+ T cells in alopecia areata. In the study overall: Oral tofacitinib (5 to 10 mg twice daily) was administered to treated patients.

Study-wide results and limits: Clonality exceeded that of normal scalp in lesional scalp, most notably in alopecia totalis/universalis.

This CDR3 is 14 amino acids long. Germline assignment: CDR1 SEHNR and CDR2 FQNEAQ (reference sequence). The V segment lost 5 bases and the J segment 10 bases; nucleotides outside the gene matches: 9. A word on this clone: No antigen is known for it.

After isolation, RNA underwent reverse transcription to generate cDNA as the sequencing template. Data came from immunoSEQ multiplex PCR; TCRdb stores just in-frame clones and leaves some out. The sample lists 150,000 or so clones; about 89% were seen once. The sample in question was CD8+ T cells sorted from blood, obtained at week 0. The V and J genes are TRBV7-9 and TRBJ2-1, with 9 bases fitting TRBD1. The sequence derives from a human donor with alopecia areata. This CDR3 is CASSRRDREFEQFF. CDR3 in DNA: TGTGCCAGCAGCCGCCGGGACAGGGAATTCGAGCAGTTCTTC.